This record covers a single T cell receptor (beta chain). Antigen specificity is unknown. Noted treatment: approximately 18 received Ad26.COV2.S at low or high dose, single or two shots; 5 received placebo; per-sample allocation not given. Sample collection was performed on day 63 after the first vaccine or placebo injection. The study used a vaccine consisting of an Ad26 vector that expressed Wuhan-strain SARS-CoV-2 spike. Here immunoSEQ multiplex PCR was the method, and the copy in TCRdb shows in-frame clones only, minus some. The data hold about 450,000 clones, with 89% observed a single time. The record originates from a study of Ad26.COV2.S vaccination and SARS-CoV-2 variants. Per germline, CDR1 SGHTA and CDR2 FQGNSA. The CDR3 runs to 14 residues. The ends lost 1 base at V and 4 bases at J; junction bases unmatched: 0. Regarding the study as a whole: Breadth of non-spike TCRs did not differ between vaccinees and placebo recipients.

The chain combines TRBV7-2 with TRBJ2-2; 7 bases are shared with TRBD2. The input for sequencing was peripheral blood, taken in a trial of Ad26.COV2.S vaccine versus placebo. The receptor's source is a person between 18 and 60 years old who received the Ad26.COV2.S COVID-19 vaccine or a placebo. The CDR3 here is CASSLGTSTGELFF. The CDR3, as DNA: TGTGCCAGCAGCTTAGGGACTAGCACCGGGGAGCTGTTTTTT. Complete variable domain (other parts from reference TRBV7-2 and TRBJ2-2): GAGVSQSPSNKVTEKGKDVELRCDPISGHTALYWYRQSLGQGLEFLIYFQGNSAPDKSGLPSDRFSAERTGGSVSTLTIQRTQQEDSAVYLCASSLGTSTGELFFGEGSRLTVL.